Sequencing of this T cell receptor (beta chain) was carried out in a study of cytomegalovirus exposure and HLA in healthy donors. In regard to this clone: Its specificity is unknown.

This CDR3 is 14 amino acids long. Germline CDR1 LNHDA, CDR2 SQIVND (reference sequence). With 7 bases clipped from V and 8 bases from J, the junction kept 11 bases outside the gene matches. The PCR used 60 Vbeta and 13 Jbeta primers. This table comes from immunoSEQ multiplex PCR, and its TCRdb copy is limited to in-frame clones, with some not included. The sample contains 200,000 to 250,000 clones, about 77% of which appear only once. Study-wide findings and caveats: No immune exposure information besides CMV serostatus was available. What TCR beta sequences reportedly achieved was accurate prediction of HLA-A and HLA-B alleles in most subjects.

The sequence was collected from a woman in her 30s in good health and CMV-seronegative. The sequencing input was PBMCs. The genes are TRBV19 and TRBJ1-2; 9 bases align to TRBD1. The CDR3 here is CASTLGQGIQGYTF. The CDR3 bases are TGTGCCAGTACCCTGGGACAGGGAATACAAGGCTACACCTTC.